This entry lists 25 T cell receptor beta chains sequenced from one sample in a study of CD8 T cells in ankylosing spondylitis. TCRdb re-derived calls from the 5' RACE reads in MiXCR, one entry per CDR3 protein. The sample carries a few hundred thousand distinct CDR3 sequences, 20% recorded once. Sequenced: blood, either unsorted or a sorted T cell fraction (not recorded which). The receptors here all came from a male donor with ankylosing spondylitis or in good health (not recorded which).

A few counts support this clonotype. V usage is TRBV7-2 and J usage is TRBJ2-7; the match to TRBD2 covers 9 bases. V lost 5 bases, J lost 3 bases, and 8 bases stayed unmatched. CDR3 length equals 15 residues. Germline CDR1 reads SGHTA; CDR2 reads FQGNSA. The DNA for the CDR3 is TGTGCCAGCAGCCACGCTAGCGGGGCCAACTACGAGCAGTACTTC. Translation gives CASSHASGANYEQYF.

This sequence joins TRBV24-1 and TRBJ2-3; D possibly corresponds to TRBD2 (5 bases). The CDR3 extends over 17 amino acids. V shed 0 bases and J shed 4 bases, with 16 bases lying between them. The germline CDR1 and CDR2 sequences are KGHDR and SFDVKD. The CDR3 coding sequence is TGTGCCACCAGTGATTTGCACGCGGGCTGGAGCGCAGATACGCAGTATTTT. This translates into CATSDLHAGWSADTQYF.

The chain employs TRBV7-9 and TRBJ2-7; 7 bases are shared with TRBD2. V was clipped by 5 bases and J by 6 bases; unmatched bases: 4. This CDR3 has 12 residues. CDR1 is SEHNR and CDR2 is FQNEAQ in the germline V gene (reference sequence). CDR3: CASSRLAPEQYF. CDR3 nucleotides: TGTGCCAGCAGCCGACTAGCTCCCGAGCAGTACTTC.

The chain uses TRBV11-2 and TRBJ2-2; D call uncertain. The ends were cut back, 5 bases at V and 6 bases at J, with 10 bases in the middle. Per germline, CDR1 SGHAT and CDR2 FQNNGV. The length of the CDR3 is 13 residues. CDR3 amino acids: CASSAPRPGELFF. CDR3 nucleotides: TGTGCCAGCAGCGCCCCCCGACCCGGGGAGCTGTTTTTT.

This clonotype appeared many times. The V gene is TRBV12-3 or TRBV12-4, the J gene TRBJ2-5; D may be TRBD1 (6 bases). Deletions cut 2 bases from V and 3 bases from J, with 16 bases between. CDR3 size: 16 residues. The CDR3 bases are TGTGCCAGCAGTTTATATCCGAACAGGGACGAAGAGACCCAGTACTTC. Translating gives CASSLYPNRDEETQYF.

This clonotype has only a few counts. V is TRBV14 and J is TRBJ2-7; D is unclear. V was clipped by 0 bases and J by 3 bases, with 12 bases between them. The CDR3 is made up of 15 amino acids. Looked up from germline, CDR1 is SGHDN and CDR2 is FVKESK. CDR3 loop: CASSQEGWMVYEQYF. The DNA for the CDR3 is TGTGCCAGCAGCCAAGAGGGGTGGATGGTCTACGAGCAGTACTTC.

This clonotype was seen a few times. V is TRBV20-1 and J is TRBJ2-7, with D perhaps matching TRBD2 (6 bases). Germline CDR1 reads DFQATT; CDR2 reads SNEGSKA (reference sequence). The V gene lost 3 bases and the J gene lost 6 bases, with 15 bases spanning the gap. This CDR3 has 13 amino acids. The CDR3 is CSARGLVSLEQYF. Here the CDR3 DNA reads TGCAGTGCTAGGGGACTGGTCTCCCTCGAGCAGTACTTC.

This clonotype was counted only a few times. This rearrangement joins TRBV27 to TRBJ2-2; 11 bases agree with TRBD2. Per germline, CDR1 MNHEY and CDR2 SMNVEV (reference sequence). The CDR3 covers 15 residues. Trimming at V came to 5 bases and at J to 4 bases, leaving 3 bases not matched to a gene. The CDR3 DNA follows: TGTGCCAGCAGTCACGGACTAGCGGGCACCGGGGAGCTGTTTTTT. Residues: CASSHGLAGTGELFF.

In its sample, this clonotype was seen once. The CDR3 reads CASSLVLEGGLGDNEQFF. In DNA, the CDR3 is TGTGCCAGCAGTTTAGTGCTAGAAGGGGGACTAGGTGACAATGAGCAGTTCTTC. This chain connects TRBV28 to TRBJ2-1; 8 bases match TRBD2. Germline trimming cut 2 bases from V and 5 bases from J; bases unmatched to any gene: 14. This CDR3 region has 18 residues. Germline values: CDR1 MDHEN, CDR2 SYDVKM.

This clonotype was picked up a small number of times. The chain has TRBV29-1 and TRBJ1-1, with TRBD1 matching 7 bases. V gave up 7 bases and J gave up 4 bases; unmatched junction bases: 12. The CDR3 is made up of 14 amino acids. Germline V gene data show CDR1 as SQVTM and CDR2 as ANQGSEA. CDR3 bases: TGCAGCGGAGGAGACTCCGGGACAGCCACTGAAGCTTTCTTT. Protein product: CSGGDSGTATEAFF.

The chain carries TRBV6-5 and TRBJ2-3; 7 positions match TRBD2. The germline gives CDR1 MNHEY, CDR2 SVGAGI. With V trimmed by 1 base and J by 5 bases, 9 bases remained unmatched. This CDR3 has 16 amino acids. The CDR3, as DNA: TGTGCCAGCAGTTACTTGTCCCCGCCGGGGGGAGATACGCAGTATTTT. The encoded protein is CASSYLSPPGGDTQYF.

The chain recombines TRBV5-5 with TRBJ1-1; D unclear. With 0 bases removed from V and 4 bases from J, the gap between germline ends came to 4 bases. The germline gives CDR1 SGHKS, CDR2 YYEKEE (reference sequence). The CDR3 runs to 12 residues. The CDR3: CASSLASTEAFF. CDR3 coding DNA: TGTGCCAGCAGCTTGGCGTCCACTGAAGCTTTCTTT.

This clonotype came up a few times. V usage is TRBV6-2 or TRBV6-3 and J usage is TRBJ1-1; D not resolved. The CDR3 has 16 amino acids. Between the trimmed V and J ends, which lost 0 bases and 0 bases, there was a span of 11 bases. The V gene's germline CDR1 is MNHEY and CDR2 SVGEGT. CDR3 loop: CASSYSALDLNTEAFF. In DNA form, the CDR3 reads TGTGCCAGCAGTTACTCCGCTTTGGACCTGAACACTGAAGCTTTCTTT.

This chain joins TRBV7-8 and TRBJ2-7, with 8 bases matching TRBD1. The CDR3 is 15 residues long. The trim removed 5 bases at V and 6 bases at J, leaving 12 bases unmatched. Germline V CDR1 and CDR2: SGHVS, FQNEAQ. The CDR3 spells CASSLPPGQVGEQYF. The CDR3 DNA is TGTGCCAGCAGCCTACCGCCGGGACAGGTTGGCGAGCAGTACTTC. Full variable domain (outside the CDR3, taken from reference TRBV7-8 and TRBJ2-7): GAGVSQSPRYKVAKRGQDVALRCDPISGHVSLFWYQQALGQGPEFLTYFQNEAQLDKSGLPSDRFFAERPEGSVSTLKIQRTQQEDSAVYLCASSLPPGQVGEQYFGPGTRLTVT.

There are a few counts of this clonotype. The chain recombines TRBV7-9 with TRBJ2-2; TRBD1 matches 7 bases. V lost 5 bases and J lost 7; bases outside the gene matches: 13. CDR3 length equals 16 residues. CDR1 is SEHNR, CDR2 FQNEAQ, per germline (reference sequence). CDR3 residues: CASSPHTGVLDGELFF. The CDR3 DNA sequence: TGTGCCAGCAGCCCACACACAGGGGTGCTTGACGGGGAGCTGTTTTTT.

This clonotype was recorded at least ten times. The genes are TRBV11-2 and TRBJ2-7, with D possibly TRBD2 on 5 matching bases. The V and J ends lost 5 bases and 7 bases respectively, with 15 bases between them. Germline CDR1 and CDR2: SGHAT and FQNNGV. The CDR3 contains 13 residues. This chain's CDR3 is CASSLTTSGEQYF. The DNA of the CDR3 is TGTGCCAGCAGCCTGACTACCTCGGGGGAGCAGTACTTC.

J is TRBJ2-1 and V is TRBV7-9; D is possibly TRBD1 (5 bases). Trimming removed 1 base from V and 8 bases from J, with 15 bases in between. Germline CDR1 reads SEHNR; CDR2 reads FQNEAQ (reference sequence). This CDR3 has 15 amino acids. This chain's CDR3 is CASSLGGQGVDEQFF. The CDR3, as DNA: TGTGCCAGCAGCTTAGGTGGGCAGGGTGTCGATGAGCAGTTCTTC.

The V call is TRBV2, the J call TRBJ2-1, with D tentatively TRBD1 (6 bases). CDR3 length: 12 amino acids. The ends were cut back, 6 bases at V and 9 bases at J, with 12 bases in the middle. CDR1 and CDR2 (germline): SNHLY, FYNNEI. DNA of the CDR3: TGTGCCAGCAGGGGACACCCCTTTGAGCAGTTCTTC. Translated: CASRGHPFEQFF.

This clonotype was seen more than once but under ten times. This chain links TRBV10-3 with TRBJ2-5; D remains ambiguous. This CDR3 has 14 amino acids. Trimming took 0 bases from V and 5 from J, leaving 10 bases between them. Germline lookup yields CDR1 ENHRY and CDR2 SYGVKD. The CDR3 loop reads CAISESQRSETQYF. CDR3 bases: TGTGCCATCAGTGAGTCCCAACGGTCGGAGACCCAGTACTTC.

This clonotype was counted a few times. The V and J genes are TRBV24-1 and TRBJ2-2; no definite D call. CDR1 is KGHDR, CDR2 SFDVKD, per germline. Trimming cost V 4 bases and J 0 bases, with 8 bases left between them. The CDR3 runs 15 residues. CDR3 amino acids: CATSDPMTNTGELFF. The CDR3 nucleotides read TGTGCCACCAGTGACCCGATGACGAACACCGGGGAGCTGTTTTTT.

This clonotype has a handful of counts. CDR3 sequence reads: CASSSSGATDRYF. The CDR3 DNA reads TGTGCCAGCAGCTCTAGCGGGGCCACAGATCGGTATTTT. The chain is built from TRBV7-9 and TRBJ2-3; 9 positions match TRBD2. V was clipped by 4 bases and J by 14 bases; unmatched bases: 10. The CDR3 contains 13 residues. Germline V gene data show CDR1 as SEHNR and CDR2 as FQNEAQ (reference sequence). Complete variable domain (other parts from reference TRBV7-9 and TRBJ2-3): DTGVSQNPRHKITKRGQNVTFRCDPISEHNRLYWYRQTLGQGPEFLTYFQNEAQLEKSRLLSDRFSAERPKGSFSTLEIQRTEQGDSAMYLCASSSSGATDRYFGPGTRLTVL.

This clonotype was detected only a few times. The V call is TRBV12-3 or TRBV12-4, the J call TRBJ2-5; the match to TRBD2 covers 9 bases. The CDR3 contains 15 residues. Trimming at V came to 8 bases and at J to 4 bases, leaving 11 bases not matched to a gene. CDR3 sequence reads: CASRCRISGGETQYF. Here the CDR3 DNA reads TGTGCCAGCCGGTGTAGGATTAGCGGGGGAGAGACCCAGTACTTC.

In its sample, this clonotype was seen a few times. The V call is TRBV7-8, the J call TRBJ2-4; D not resolved. Germline V gives CDR1 SGHVS, CDR2 FQNEAQ. Trimming pared 3 bases from V and 10 bases from J, leaving 7 bases between. The CDR3 is made up of 11 amino acids. CDR3 nucleotides: TGTGCCAGCAGCTTTGGTGGGATTCAGTACTTC. It codes for CASSFGGIQYF.

The chain recombines TRBV5-1 with TRBJ2-7; 8 positions agree with TRBD2. The V segment lost 4 bases and the J segment 3 bases; nucleotides outside the gene matches: 6. The CDR3 covers 14 residues. CDR1 SGHRS and CDR2 YFSETQ come from the germline V gene. In nucleotides, the CDR3 is TGCGCCAGCAGCCCCACGGGGGGGGACTACGAGCAGTACTTC. Translation gives CASSPTGGDYEQYF. Together with reference TRBV5-1 and TRBJ2-7, the CDR3 gives the full variable domain: KAGVTQTPRYLIKTRGQQVTLSCSPISGHRSVSWYQQTPGQGLQFLFEYFSETQRNKGNFPGRFSGRQFSNSRSEMNVSTLELGDSALYLCASSPTGGDYEQYFGPGTRLTVT.

This sequence joins TRBV4-1 and TRBJ1-5; a possible D gene is TRBD1 (6 bases). The CDR3 runs to 14 residues. Trimming shortened V by 1 base and J by 6 bases, and 10 bases separated the two germline ends. Per germline, CDR1 MGHRA and CDR2 YSYEKL. The DNA of the CDR3 is TGCGCCAGCAGCCAAGCAGGGGCCGGTCAGCCCCAGCATTTT. It is translated as CASSQAGAGQPQHF.